The clone carrying this T cell receptor beta chain was observed a single time. Using immunoSEQ multiplex PCR, the repertoire was profiled, and TCRdb retains in-frame clones only, with some absent. The sample lists about 170,000 clones, 70% to 85% seen once, with less than 8% in the top ten. This specimen belongs to a study of blood T cell repertoires in COVID-19. About the study: COVID-19 samples collected from the United States, Italy and Spain covered acute and convalescent phases.

Germline loops: CDR1 SEHNR, CDR2 FQNEAQ (reference sequence). The CDR3 length is 16 residues. The V end was cut by 5 bases, the J end by 4 bases, with 18 bases between. The source is a man older than 75 with COVID-19, enrolled during active disease. Material: peripheral blood. The chain carries TRBV7-9 and TRBJ2-1; D is possibly TRBD1 (6 bases). CDR3 coding DNA: TGTGCCAGCAGCCAGGGGAAGGGACAATTTTACAATGAGCAGTTCTTC. Its translation is CASSQGKGQFYNEQFF.